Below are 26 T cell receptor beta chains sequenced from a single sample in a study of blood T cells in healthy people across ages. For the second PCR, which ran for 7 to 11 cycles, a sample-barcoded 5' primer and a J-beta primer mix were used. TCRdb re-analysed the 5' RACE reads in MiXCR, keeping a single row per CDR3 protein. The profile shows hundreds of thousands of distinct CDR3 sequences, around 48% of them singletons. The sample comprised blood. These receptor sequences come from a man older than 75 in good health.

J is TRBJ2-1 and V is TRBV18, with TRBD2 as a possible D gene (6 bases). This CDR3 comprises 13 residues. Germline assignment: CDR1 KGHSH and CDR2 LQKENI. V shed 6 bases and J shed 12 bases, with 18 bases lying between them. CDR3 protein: CASSPRQDYGQFF. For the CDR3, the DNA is TGTGCCAGCTCGCCTCGTCAGGACTACGGGCAGTTCTTC.

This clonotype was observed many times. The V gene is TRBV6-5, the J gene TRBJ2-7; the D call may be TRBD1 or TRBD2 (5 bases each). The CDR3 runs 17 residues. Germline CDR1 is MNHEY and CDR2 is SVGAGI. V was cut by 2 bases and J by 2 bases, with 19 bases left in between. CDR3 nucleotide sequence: TGTGCCAGCAGTTACCTGGGGACCGCCGTCCCTACCTACGAGCAGTACTTC. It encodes CASSYLGTAVPTYEQYF.

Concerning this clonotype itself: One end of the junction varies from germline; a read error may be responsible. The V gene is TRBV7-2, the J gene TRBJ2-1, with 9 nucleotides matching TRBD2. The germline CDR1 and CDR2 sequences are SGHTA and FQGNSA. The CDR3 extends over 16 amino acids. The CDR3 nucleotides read TGTGCCAGCAGGTTAGCGGGGGAAAGAATAAACACTGAGCAGTTCTTC. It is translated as CASRLAGERINTEQFF.

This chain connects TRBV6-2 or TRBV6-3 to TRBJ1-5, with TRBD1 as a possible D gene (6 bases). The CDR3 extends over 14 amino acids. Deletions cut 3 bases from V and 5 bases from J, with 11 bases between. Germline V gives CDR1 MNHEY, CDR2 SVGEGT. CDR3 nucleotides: TGTGCCAGCAGTTATCGACAGGTTGATCAGCCCCAGCATTTT. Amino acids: CASSYRQVDQPQHF.

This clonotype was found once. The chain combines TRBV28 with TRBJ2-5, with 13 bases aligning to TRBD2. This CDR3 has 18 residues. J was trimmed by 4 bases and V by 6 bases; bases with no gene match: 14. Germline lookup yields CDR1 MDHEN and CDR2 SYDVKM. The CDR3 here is CASRPSGLAGDRGETQYF. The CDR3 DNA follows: TGTGCCAGCAGACCCAGCGGACTAGCGGGAGATAGGGGAGAGACCCAGTACTTC.

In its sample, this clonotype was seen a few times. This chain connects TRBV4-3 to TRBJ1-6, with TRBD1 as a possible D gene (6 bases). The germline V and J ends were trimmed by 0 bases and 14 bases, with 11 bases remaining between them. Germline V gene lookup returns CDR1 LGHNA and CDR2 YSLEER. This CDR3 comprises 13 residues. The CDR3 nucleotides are TGCGCCAGCAGCCAAGATCTAAGGGGGACCCTCCACTTT. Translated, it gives CASSQDLRGTLHF.

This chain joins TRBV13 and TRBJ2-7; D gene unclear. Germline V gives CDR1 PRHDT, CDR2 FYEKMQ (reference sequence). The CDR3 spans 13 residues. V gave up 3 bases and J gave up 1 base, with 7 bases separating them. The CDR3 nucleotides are TGTGCCAGCAGCTTTGGGAATTCCTACGAGCAGTACTTC. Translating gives CASSFGNSYEQYF.

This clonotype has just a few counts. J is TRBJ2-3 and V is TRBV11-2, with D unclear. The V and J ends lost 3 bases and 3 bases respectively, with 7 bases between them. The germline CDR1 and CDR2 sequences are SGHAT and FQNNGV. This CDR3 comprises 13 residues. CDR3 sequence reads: CASSFWRTDTQYF. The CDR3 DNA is TGTGCCAGCAGCTTTTGGCGGACAGATACGCAGTATTTT.

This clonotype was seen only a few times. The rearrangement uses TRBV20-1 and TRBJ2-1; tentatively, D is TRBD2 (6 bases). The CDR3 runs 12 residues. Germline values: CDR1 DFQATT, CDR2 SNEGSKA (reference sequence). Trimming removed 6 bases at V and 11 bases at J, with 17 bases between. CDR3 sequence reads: CSARDPAGKQFF. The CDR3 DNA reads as TGCAGTGCGCGGGACCCTGCGGGGAAGCAGTTCTTC.

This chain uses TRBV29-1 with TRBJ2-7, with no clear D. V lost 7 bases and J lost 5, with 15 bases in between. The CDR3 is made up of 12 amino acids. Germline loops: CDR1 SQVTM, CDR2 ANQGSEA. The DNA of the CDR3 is TGCAGCGGGAAGGACGGCCCCCACGAGCAGTACTTC. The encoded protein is CSGKDGPHEQYF.

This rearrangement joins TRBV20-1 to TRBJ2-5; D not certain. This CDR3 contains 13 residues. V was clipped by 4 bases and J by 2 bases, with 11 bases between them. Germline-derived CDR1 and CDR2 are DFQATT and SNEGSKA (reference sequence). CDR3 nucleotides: TGCAGTGCTACGCAGCAGTTTCAAGAGACCCAGTACTTC. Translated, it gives CSATQQFQETQYF.

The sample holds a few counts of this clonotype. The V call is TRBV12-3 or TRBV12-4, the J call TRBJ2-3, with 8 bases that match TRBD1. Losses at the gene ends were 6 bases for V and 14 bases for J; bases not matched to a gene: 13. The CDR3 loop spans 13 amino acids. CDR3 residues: CASSVDRVGVAYF. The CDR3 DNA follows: TGTGCCAGCAGCGTGGACAGGGTTGGGGTAGCGTATTTT.

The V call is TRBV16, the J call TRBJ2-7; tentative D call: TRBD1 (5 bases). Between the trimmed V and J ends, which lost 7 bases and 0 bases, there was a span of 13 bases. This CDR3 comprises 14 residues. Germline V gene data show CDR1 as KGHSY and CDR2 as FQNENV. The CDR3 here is CASTLRQGSYEQYF. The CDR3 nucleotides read TGTGCCAGCACTCTCAGGCAGGGCTCCTACGAGCAGTACTTC.

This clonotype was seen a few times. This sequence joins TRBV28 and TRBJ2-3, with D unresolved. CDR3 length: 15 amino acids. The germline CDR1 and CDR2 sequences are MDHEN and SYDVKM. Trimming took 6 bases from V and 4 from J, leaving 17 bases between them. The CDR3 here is CASSSRVAIPDTQYF. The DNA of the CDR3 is TGTGCCAGCAGCAGCCGCGTAGCTATCCCAGATACGCAGTATTTT.

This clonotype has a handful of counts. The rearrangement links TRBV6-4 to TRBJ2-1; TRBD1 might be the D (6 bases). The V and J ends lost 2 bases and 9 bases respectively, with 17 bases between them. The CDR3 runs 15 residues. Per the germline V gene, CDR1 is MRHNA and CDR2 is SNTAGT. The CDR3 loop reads CASSDGAGVVSEQFF. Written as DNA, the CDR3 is TGTGCCAGCAGTGACGGGGCAGGGGTGGTCAGTGAGCAGTTCTTC.

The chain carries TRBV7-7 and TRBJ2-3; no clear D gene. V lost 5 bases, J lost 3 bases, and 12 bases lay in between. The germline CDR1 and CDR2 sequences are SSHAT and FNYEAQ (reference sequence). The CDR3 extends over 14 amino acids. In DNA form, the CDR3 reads TGTGCCAGCAGCCCGATAATCATAACAGATACGCAGTATTTT. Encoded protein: CASSPIIITDTQYF.

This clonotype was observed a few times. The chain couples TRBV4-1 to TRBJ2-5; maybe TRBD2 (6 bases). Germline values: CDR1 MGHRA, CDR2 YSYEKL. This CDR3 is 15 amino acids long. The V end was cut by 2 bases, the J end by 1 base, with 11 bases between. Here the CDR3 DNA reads TGCGCCAGCAGCCAACACGGGACTGCCCAAGAGACCCAGTACTTC. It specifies CASSQHGTAQETQYF.

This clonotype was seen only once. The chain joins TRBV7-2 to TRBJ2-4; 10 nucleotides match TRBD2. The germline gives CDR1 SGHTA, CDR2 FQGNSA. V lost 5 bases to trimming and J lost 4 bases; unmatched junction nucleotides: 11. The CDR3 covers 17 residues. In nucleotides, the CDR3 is TGTGCCAGCAGCCTGCGCCTAGCGGGGGACCAGAAAAACATTCAGTACTTC. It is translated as CASSLRLAGDQKNIQYF.

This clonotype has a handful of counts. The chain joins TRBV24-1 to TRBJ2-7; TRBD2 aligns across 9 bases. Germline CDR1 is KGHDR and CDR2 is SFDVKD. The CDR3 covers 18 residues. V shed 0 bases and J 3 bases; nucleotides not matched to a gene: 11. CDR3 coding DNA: TGTGCCACCAGTGATTTGCGTTGGCTAGCGGGGCTTCTCTACGAGCAGTACTTC. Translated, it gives CATSDLRWLAGLLYEQYF.

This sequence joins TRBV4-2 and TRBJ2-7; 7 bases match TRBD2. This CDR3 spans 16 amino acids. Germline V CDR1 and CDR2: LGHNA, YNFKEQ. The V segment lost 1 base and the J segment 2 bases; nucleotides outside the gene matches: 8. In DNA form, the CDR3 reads TGTGCCAGCAGCCAAGGTGGCGGGGGACTAACCTACGAGCAGTACTTC. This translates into CASSQGGGGLTYEQYF.

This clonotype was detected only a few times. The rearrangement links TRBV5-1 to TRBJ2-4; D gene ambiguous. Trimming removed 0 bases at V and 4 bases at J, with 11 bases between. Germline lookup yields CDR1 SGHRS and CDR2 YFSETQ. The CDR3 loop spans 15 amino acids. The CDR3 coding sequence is TGCGCCAGCAGCTTGGATCAAGCAGTGAAAAACATTCAGTACTTC. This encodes CASSLDQAVKNIQYF.

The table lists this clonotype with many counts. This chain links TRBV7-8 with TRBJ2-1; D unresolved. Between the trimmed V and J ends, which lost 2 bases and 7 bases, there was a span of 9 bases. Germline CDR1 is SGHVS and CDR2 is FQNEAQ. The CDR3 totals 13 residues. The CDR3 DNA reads TGTGCCAGCAGCTTATCCTCTCCTAATGAGCAGTTCTTC. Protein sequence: CASSLSSPNEQFF.

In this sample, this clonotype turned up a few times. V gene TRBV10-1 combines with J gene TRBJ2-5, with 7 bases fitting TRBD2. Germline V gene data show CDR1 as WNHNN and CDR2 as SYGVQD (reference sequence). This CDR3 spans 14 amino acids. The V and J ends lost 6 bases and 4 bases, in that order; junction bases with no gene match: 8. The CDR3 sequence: CASSPEGRGETQYF. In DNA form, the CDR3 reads TGCGCCAGCAGCCCCGAGGGGAGGGGAGAGACCCAGTACTTC.

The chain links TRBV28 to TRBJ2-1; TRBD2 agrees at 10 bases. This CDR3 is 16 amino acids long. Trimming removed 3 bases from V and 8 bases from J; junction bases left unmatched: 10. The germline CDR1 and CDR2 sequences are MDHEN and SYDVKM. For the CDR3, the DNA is TGTGCCAGCAGTTTCAGGGGCGGGACTAGCGTCGATGAGCAGTTCTTC. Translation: CASSFRGGTSVDEQFF.

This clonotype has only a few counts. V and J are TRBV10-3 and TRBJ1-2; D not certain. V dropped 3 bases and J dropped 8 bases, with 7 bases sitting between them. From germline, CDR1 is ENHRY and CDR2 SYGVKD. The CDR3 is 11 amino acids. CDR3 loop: CAISDYEGYTF. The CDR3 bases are TGTGCCATCAGTGATTACGAAGGCTACACCTTC.

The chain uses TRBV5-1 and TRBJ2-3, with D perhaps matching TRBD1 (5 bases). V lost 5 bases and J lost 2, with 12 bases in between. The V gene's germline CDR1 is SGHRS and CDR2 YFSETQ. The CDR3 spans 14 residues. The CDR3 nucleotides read TGCGCCAGCAGTTCGACAGACAACACAGATACGCAGTATTTT. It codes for CASSSTDNTDTQYF. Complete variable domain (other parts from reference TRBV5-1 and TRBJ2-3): KAGVTQTPRYLIKTRGQQVTLSCSPISGHRSVSWYQQTPGQGLQFLFEYFSETQRNKGNFPGRFSGRQFSNSRSEMNVSTLELGDSALYLCASSSTDNTDTQYFGPGTRLTVL.